A selection of T cell receptor beta chains follows, all from one sample in a study of blood T cell repertoires in COVID-19. Method: immunoSEQ multiplex PCR; TCRdb's copy keeps in-frame clones and lacks some. In the table there are 200,000 to 300,000 clones, roughly 84% of which are singletons. Sequencing used peripheral blood. Receptors were obtained from a man aged 60-69 years with acute or convalescent COVID-19. The CDR3 runs from the conserved cysteine through the conserved F or W. Each record gives: V gene, clone size, J gene, D gene, CDR3 DNA, CDR3 protein. D genes are given only for firm matches. Clone size is stated in some rows and not others, as once, few, many or a class when expanded.

V: TRBV19
size: few
J: TRBJ2-7
D: -
DNA: TGTGCCAGTAGTCTAGGCGGAGGGGCCGAGCAGTACTTC
CDR3: CASSLGGGAEQYF

V: TRBV7-9
size: few
J: TRBJ1-4
D: -
DNA: TGTGCCAGCAGCTTTTACCAGGGGTATGCAACTAATGAAAAACTGTTTTTT
CDR3: CASSFYQGYATNEKLFF

V: TRBV27
size: -
J: TRBJ1-2
D: TRBD1
DNA: TGTGCCAGCAGTTCCCTCCGACAGGGTTATGGCTACACCTTC
CDR3: CASSSLRQGYGYTF

V: TRBV9
size: -
J: TRBJ2-3
D: -
DNA: TGTGCCAGCAGCGTAGTCGGTGACACAGATACGCAGTATTTT
CDR3: CASSVVGDTDTQYF

V: TRBV27
size: -
J: TRBJ1-1
D: TRBD1
DNA: TGTGCCAGCAGACCGGACAGGAAGAACACTGAAGCTTTCTTT
CDR3: CASRPDRKNTEAFF

V: TRBV7-3
size: -
J: TRBJ1-2
D: TRBD1
DNA: TGTGCCAGCAGCCGCCGGGACAGAGAAGGCTACACCTTC
CDR3: CASSRRDREGYTF

V: TRBV10-2
size: once
J: TRBJ1-3
D: -
DNA: TGCGCCAGCAGTTCGACACAGGACTCTGGAAACACCATATATTTT
CDR3: CASSSTQDSGNTIYF

V: TRBV11-2
size: -
J: TRBJ1-2
D: TRBD1
DNA: TGTGCCAGCAGCTTAACTCGGACAGGGCATGGCTACACCTTC
CDR3: CASSLTRTGHGYTF

V: TRBV7-9
size: -
J: TRBJ2-1
D: TRBD1
DNA: TGTGCCAGCAGCCCCCAGCAGACAGGGTACCAGTTCTTC
CDR3: CASSPQQTGYQFF

V: TRBV7-9
size: -
J: TRBJ2-1
D: TRBD2
DNA: TGTGCCAGCACCCGAGGGGCTAGCGGAATCACCTACAATGAGCAGTTCTTC
CDR3: CASTRGASGITYNEQFF

V: TRBV19
size: -
J: TRBJ1-2
D: -
DNA: TGTGCCAGTAGCCCCTTGGAGGCCGGCTACACCTTC
CDR3: CASSPLEAGYTF

V: TRBV19
size: -
J: TRBJ2-1
D: -
DNA: TGTGCCAGTAGAAGTATCATAGGGGTCAATGAGCAGTTCTTC
CDR3: CASRSIIGVNEQFF

V: TRBV5-1
size: -
J: TRBJ2-1
D: TRBD1
DNA: TGCGCCAGCAGCTTGGCGACAGGGTCCTACAATGAGCAGTTCTTC
CDR3: CASSLATGSYNEQFF

V: TRBV9
size: -
J: TRBJ1-4
D: TRBD1
DNA: TGTGCCAGCAGCGGGCTCGGGACAGGCGCCGAAAAACTGTTTTTT
CDR3: CASSGLGTGAEKLFF

V: TRBV7-2
size: -
J: TRBJ2-3
D: -
DNA: TGTGCCAGCAGCGCCCAGGGACTCACTAGCACAGATACGCAGTATTTT
CDR3: CASSAQGLTSTDTQYF

V: TRBV7-2
size: -
J: TRBJ2-7
D: -
DNA: TGTGCCAGCAGCTCCCAGGGATACGAGCAGTACTTC
CDR3: CASSSQGYEQYF

V: TRBV3-1/TRBV3-2
size: -
J: TRBJ2-7
D: -
DNA: TGTGCCAGCAGCCGAGGCCCATTTGTATACGAGCAGTACTTC
CDR3: CASSRGPFVYEQYF

V: TRBV15
size: -
J: TRBJ1-2
D: TRBD1
DNA: TGTGCCACCAGCCCGGGACAGTCCTTCTATGGCTACACCTTC
CDR3: CATSPGQSFYGYTF

V: TRBV10-3
size: once
J: TRBJ1-5
D: TRBD1
DNA: TGTGCCATCAGTGAGTCTACGGACAGGAGCTATCAGCCCCAGCATTTT
CDR3: CAISESTDRSYQPQHF

V: TRBV7-3
size: -
J: TRBJ2-2
D: -
DNA: TGTGCCAGCGGAAGGGAGGGGGTGTGGACCGGGGAGCTGTTTTTT
CDR3: CASGREGVWTGELFF

V: TRBV19
size: -
J: TRBJ2-2
D: TRBD2
DNA: TGTGCCAGTAATCGGGCGGGGGGAGCTACGAACACCGGGGAGCTGTTTTTT
CDR3: CASNRAGGATNTGELFF

V: TRBV7-2
size: -
J: TRBJ2-5
D: -
DNA: TGTGCCAGCAGCTTAGGGCCCACAGAGACCCAGTACTTC
CDR3: CASSLGPTETQYF

V: TRBV4-1
size: -
J: TRBJ2-7
D: -
DNA: TGCGCCAGCAGCCAAACAGGAGCGCGCGAGCAGTACTTC
CDR3: CASSQTGAREQYF

V: TRBV24-1
size: -
J: TRBJ2-7
D: TRBD1
DNA: TGTGCCTCCAGACGACAGGGCAAAAGTTTGTACGAGCAGTACTTC
CDR3: CASRRQGKSLYEQYF

V: TRBV9
size: -
J: TRBJ1-4
D: -
DNA: TGTGCCAGCAGCACACTGAGCGTGGGTTTTGGCGAAAAACTGTTTTTT
CDR3: CASSTLSVGFGEKLFF

V: TRBV29-1
size: -
J: TRBJ1-3
D: -
DNA: TGCAGCGTTGTTCCAGGGGAGGGAAACACCATATATTTT
CDR3: CSVVPGEGNTIYF

V: TRBV5-1
size: once
J: TRBJ2-7
D: TRBD1
DNA: TGCGCCAGCAGCCCCAGACCCCGGGACAGCTATCTTAGCTACGAGCAGTACTTC
CDR3: CASSPRPRDSYLSYEQYF

V: TRBV27
size: -
J: TRBJ2-5
D: TRBD2
DNA: TGTGCCAGCAGTTTGTGGCTAGCGGGGCAAGAGACCCAGTACTTC
CDR3: CASSLWLAGQETQYF

V: TRBV21-1
size: -
J: TRBJ1-5
D: -
DNA: TGTGCCAGCACACCTCCTCCAGTGCCGCTAGGGCCCCAGCATTTT
CDR3: CASTPPPVPLGPQHF